The 21 T cell receptor beta chains below were found in one sample sequenced in a study of CD8+ T cells in alopecia areata (dated by TCRdb to 2016 to 2018). Receptors were amplified or captured by the immunoSEQ multiplex PCR assay. RNA was extracted from all samples and reverse transcribed into cDNA as template for TCR sequencing. Not all clones reach the TCRdb copy of this immuneACCESS table, which keeps in-frame sequences only. Checked studies attribute under half of the gap to unresolved V genes and leave the rest unexplained. The sample table shows more than 110,000 clones, and roughly 64% are seen once. Roughly 6.5% of the sample is taken by the ten largest. The sample's time point label, in plain terms: baseline before oral tofacitinib. The material sequenced was CD4+ T cells sorted from blood, taken at week 0. Receptors originate from a human donor with alopecia areata.

The rearrangement links TRBV27 to TRBJ2-7; a possible D gene is TRBD2 (6 bases). V was pared by 3 bases and J by 0 bases, with 9 bases between. The CDR3 loop spans 14 amino acids. Germline V gene lookup returns CDR1 MNHEY and CDR2 SMNVEV (reference sequence). The CDR3 loop reads CASSFGTRSYEQYF. CDR3 DNA: TGTGCCAGCAGTTTTGGGACTCGCTCCTACGAGCAGTACTTC.

CDR3 sequence: CASSLTADSYGYTF. The CDR3 DNA reads as TGTGCCAGCAGCTTAACAGCGGACTCCTATGGCTACACCTTC. The J gene is TRBJ1-2, the V gene TRBV13; D is unclear. V was cut by 2 bases and J by 4 bases, with 11 bases left in between. This CDR3 is 14 amino acids long. CDR1 and CDR2 (germline): PRHDT, FYEKMQ (reference sequence). The complete variable domain, with remaining parts taken from reference TRBV13 and TRBJ1-2, reads AAGVIQSPRHLIKEKRETATLKCYPIPRHDTVYWYQQGPGQDPQFLISFYEKMQSDKGSIPDRFSAQQFSDYHSELNMSSLELGDSALYFCASSLTADSYGYTFGSGTRLTVV.

CDR3 protein: CASSGGQGETQYF. The CDR3 nucleotides are TGCGCCAGCAGCGGTGGACAGGGAGAGACCCAGTACTTC. V and J are TRBV5-1 and TRBJ2-5, with 8 bases identical to TRBD1. J gave up 4 bases and V 4 bases, and 3 bases lay outside the gene matches. The CDR3 has 13 amino acids. The germline V gene has CDR1 SGHRS and CDR2 YFSETQ. The variable domain in full, with the rest retrieved from reference TRBV5-1 and TRBJ2-5, is KAGVTQTPRYLIKTRGQQVTLSCSPISGHRSVSWYQQTPGQGLQFLFEYFSETQRNKGNFPGRFSGRQFSNSRSEMNVSTLELGDSALYLCASSGGQGETQYFGPGTRLLVL.

This chain uses TRBV4-1 with TRBJ1-1, with D maybe TRBD1 (6 bases). V dropped 3 bases and J dropped 10 bases, with 12 bases sitting between them. Germline lookup yields CDR1 MGHRA and CDR2 YSYEKL. CDR3 length: 12 residues. CDR3 in amino acids: CASSHPGGGAFF. In DNA form, the CDR3 reads TGCGCCAGCAGCCACCCTGGAGGGGGAGCTTTCTTT.

This clone has just a few counts. The chain employs TRBV29-1 and TRBJ1-6; D gene uncertain. CDR1 is SQVTM, CDR2 ANQGSEA, per germline. The CDR3 length is 12 residues. The ends were cut back, 3 bases at V and 7 bases at J, with 7 bases in the middle. For the CDR3, the DNA is TGCAGCGTTGAGGACGGCAATTCACCCCTCCACTTT. Amino acids: CSVEDGNSPLHF.

The rearrangement links TRBV27 to TRBJ1-2, with 7 bases identical to TRBD1. Looked up from germline, CDR1 is MNHEY and CDR2 is SMNVEV (reference sequence). The CDR3 runs 15 residues. J was trimmed by 7 bases and V by 6 bases; bases with no gene match: 14. This CDR3 is CASSTSPGQYSGYTF. CDR3 bases: TGTGCCAGCAGCACATCCCCGGGACAGTATAGTGGCTACACCTTC.

This clone has only one observation. V is TRBV29-1 and J is TRBJ2-2, with D maybe TRBD1 (5 bases). V lost 7 bases, J lost 6 bases, and 18 bases lay in between. Germline V gives CDR1 SQVTM, CDR2 ANQGSEA. This CDR3 comprises 14 residues. CDR3 residues: CSGSGPAFPGELFF. CDR3 nucleotide sequence: TGCAGCGGATCAGGGCCCGCTTTCCCCGGGGAGCTGTTTTTT.

This clone was counted between two and nine times. V usage is TRBV5-4 and J usage is TRBJ1-5, with 10 bases fitting TRBD1. The ends lost 8 bases at V and 9 bases at J; junction bases unmatched: 11. This CDR3 spans 14 amino acids. Germline lookup yields CDR1 SGHNT and CDR2 YYREEE (reference sequence). CDR3 loop: CARPGTGDEVPQHF. The CDR3 DNA sequence: TGTGCCAGACCCGGGACAGGGGATGAGGTGCCCCAGCATTTT.

The sample holds a few counts of this clone. The V call is TRBV5-4, the J call TRBJ1-2, with 11 bases that match TRBD1. V shed 4 bases, J shed 7 bases, and the junction held 6 bases outside the gene matches. The CDR3 loop spans 14 amino acids. Germline lookup yields CDR1 SGHNT and CDR2 YYREEE (reference sequence). The CDR3 nucleotides are TGTGCCAGCAGCCAGGGGACAGGGGGACGTGGCTACACCTTC. Its protein is CASSQGTGGRGYTF.

Only one count was recorded for this clone. V gene TRBV6-5 combines with J gene TRBJ1-2; D perhaps matches TRBD1 (5 bases). Germline V lookup: CDR1 MNHEY, CDR2 SVGAGI. This CDR3 contains 15 residues. Trimming shortened V by 7 bases and J by 5 bases, and 20 bases separated the two germline ends. The CDR3: CASKTGLGAAYGYTF. Here the CDR3 DNA reads TGTGCCAGCAAAACAGGATTGGGTGCAGCTTATGGCTACACCTTC.

The V call is TRBV7-9, the J call TRBJ2-7; D is possibly TRBD1 (5 bases). Germline values: CDR1 SEHNR, CDR2 FQNEAQ (reference sequence). This CDR3 contains 18 residues. V was shortened by 1 base and J by 5 bases, with 24 bases between the two germline ends. The chain's CDR3 is CASSLDGHATSGRDEQYF. CDR3 DNA: TGTGCCAGCAGCTTAGATGGACATGCCACCTCCGGAAGGGACGAGCAGTACTTC.

This clone has more than one count but fewer than ten. This rearrangement joins TRBV29-1 to TRBJ1-1; TRBD1 might be the D (5 bases). Trimming left V 7 bases short and J 1 base short, with 10 bases between. Germline values: CDR1 SQVTM, CDR2 ANQGSEA. The CDR3 is made up of 12 amino acids. This CDR3 reads CSASQGNTEAFF. The CDR3 region has the DNA TGCAGCGCCTCGCAGGGGAACACTGAAGCTTTCTTT. Combining the CDR3 with reference TRBV29-1 and TRBJ1-1 gives the whole variable domain SAVISQKPSRDICQRGTSLTIQCQVDSQVTMMFWYRQQPGQSLTLIATANQGSEATYESGFVIDKFPISRPNLTFSTLTVSNMSPEDSSIYLCSASQGNTEAFFGQGTRLTVV.

This chain connects TRBV29-1 to TRBJ2-1; 11 bases fit TRBD1. J gave up 9 bases and V 1 base, and 2 bases lay outside the gene matches. CDR3 length equals 13 residues. Germline CDR1 and CDR2: SQVTM and ANQGSEA. CDR3 sequence (DNA): TGCAGCGTTGAAGGGACAGGGGGCCTTGAGCAGTTCTTC. It yields the protein CSVEGTGGLEQFF.

J is TRBJ1-6 and V is TRBV10-3; no reliable D call. The CDR3 spans 13 residues. Per the germline V gene, CDR1 is ENHRY and CDR2 is SYGVKD. Trimming took 8 bases from V and 0 from J, leaving 5 bases between them. CDR3 region: CAIRGSYNSPLHF. CDR3 nucleotides: TGTGCCATCCGAGGCTCCTATAATTCACCCCTCCACTTT.

This clone was detected a few times. This chain connects TRBV6-6 to TRBJ1-1; D is unresolved. The germline V gene has CDR1 MNHNY and CDR2 SVGAGI (reference sequence). The CDR3 has 13 residues. Trimming took off 6 bases at V and 14 bases at J, with 22 bases between the two ends. DNA for the CDR3: TGTGCCAGCAGCTTGGTCGAGGGAAACTCCATCTTCTTT. Its translation: CASSLVEGNSIFF.

The chain joins TRBV29-1 to TRBJ2-2, with 8 bases aligning to TRBD1. The length of the CDR3 is 13 residues. Germline CDR1 reads SQVTM; CDR2 reads ANQGSEA. V lost 7 bases, J lost 7 bases, and 8 bases stayed unmatched. The CDR3 reads CSAMQGAGGELFF. In nucleotides, the CDR3 is TGCAGCGCGATGCAGGGGGCAGGCGGGGAGCTGTTTTTT.

The genes are TRBV29-1 and TRBJ1-1, with 7 bases matching TRBD1. The germline V gene encodes CDR1 SQVTM and CDR2 ANQGSEA. V lost 7 bases, J lost 1 base, and 9 bases stayed unmatched. The CDR3 has 14 amino acids. As DNA, the CDR3 is TGCAGCGCCACAGGGGTTGATGGGAACACTGAAGCTTTCTTT. Translation gives CSATGVDGNTEAFF.

This chain joins TRBV15 and TRBJ2-5, with unresolved D. CDR3 length: 15 residues. Germline V gene sequence: CDR1 LNHNV, CDR2 YYDKDF (reference sequence). Trimming cost V 0 bases and J 1 base, with 9 bases left between them. In DNA, the CDR3 is TGTGCCACCAGCAGAGATCAACAGTTCCAAGAGACCCAGTACTTC. It is translated as CATSRDQQFQETQYF.

This clone was seen more than once but under ten times. The V call is TRBV15, the J call TRBJ2-4; 7 positions match TRBD2. The V gene end was trimmed by 5 bases and the J gene end by 8 bases; junction bases not matched to a gene: 9. Per the germline V gene, CDR1 is LNHNV and CDR2 is YYDKDF (reference sequence). This CDR3 comprises 14 residues. The CDR3 protein is CATSAGLGRDIQYF. As DNA, the CDR3 is TGTGCCACCAGCGCAGGACTTGGGAGGGACATTCAGTACTTC.

In its sample, this clone was seen a few times. This chain connects TRBV2 to TRBJ1-1, with D perhaps matching TRBD1 (5 bases). The V and J ends lost 6 bases and 5 bases respectively, with 13 bases between them. Germline values: CDR1 SNHLY, CDR2 FYNNEI. CDR3 length: 13 amino acids. The CDR3 sequence is CASRQEWGTEAFF. The CDR3 DNA sequence: TGTGCCAGCAGACAGGAATGGGGAACTGAAGCTTTCTTT.

This chain links TRBV29-1 with TRBJ1-1, with D tentatively TRBD1 (5 bases). Germline CDR1 is SQVTM and CDR2 is ANQGSEA. Trimming stripped 0 bases from V and 4 bases from J, with 9 bases between. The CDR3 has 13 residues. In DNA form, the CDR3 reads TGCAGCGTTGAAGAAGGGGCAGGCACTGAAGCTTTCTTT. Amino acid sequence: CSVEEGAGTEAFF. The entire variable domain, with the rest obtained from reference TRBV29-1 and TRBJ1-1, is as follows: SAVISQKPSRDICQRGTSLTIQCQVDSQVTMMFWYRQQPGQSLTLIATANQGSEATYESGFVIDKFPISRPNLTFSTLTVSNMSPEDSSIYLCSVEEGAGTEAFFGQGTRLTVV.